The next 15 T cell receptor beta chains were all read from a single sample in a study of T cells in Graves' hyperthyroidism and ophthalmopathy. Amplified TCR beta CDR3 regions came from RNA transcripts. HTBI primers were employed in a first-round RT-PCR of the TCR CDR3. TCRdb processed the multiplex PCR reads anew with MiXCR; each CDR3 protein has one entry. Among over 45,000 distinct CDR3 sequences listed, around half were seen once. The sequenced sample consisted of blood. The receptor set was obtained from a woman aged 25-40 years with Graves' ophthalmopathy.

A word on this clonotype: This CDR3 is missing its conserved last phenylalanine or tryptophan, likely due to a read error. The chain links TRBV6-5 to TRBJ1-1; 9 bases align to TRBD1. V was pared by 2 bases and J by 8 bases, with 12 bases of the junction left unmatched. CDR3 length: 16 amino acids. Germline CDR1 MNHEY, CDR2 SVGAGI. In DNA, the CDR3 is TGTGCCAGCAGTTACGGGACAGGGATATTGATCACGGAAGCTTTCTCT. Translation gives CASSYGTGILITEAFS.

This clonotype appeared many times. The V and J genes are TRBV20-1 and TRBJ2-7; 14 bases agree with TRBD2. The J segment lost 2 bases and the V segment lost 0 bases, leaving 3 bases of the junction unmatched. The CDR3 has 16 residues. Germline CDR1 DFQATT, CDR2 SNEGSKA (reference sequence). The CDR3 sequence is CSAREPGLAGAYEQYF. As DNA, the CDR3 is TGCAGTGCTAGAGAGCCGGGACTAGCGGGAGCCTACGAGCAGTACTTC.

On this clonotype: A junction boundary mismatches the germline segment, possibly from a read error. The CDR3 reads CASSPQGLREAFF. For the CDR3, the DNA is TGTGCCAGCAGCCCACAGGGACTCCGTGAAGCGTTCTTT. The chain is built from TRBV11-2 and TRBJ1-1; D is perhaps TRBD1 (6 bases). The CDR3 length is 13 residues. Per germline, CDR1 SGHAT and CDR2 FQNNGV.

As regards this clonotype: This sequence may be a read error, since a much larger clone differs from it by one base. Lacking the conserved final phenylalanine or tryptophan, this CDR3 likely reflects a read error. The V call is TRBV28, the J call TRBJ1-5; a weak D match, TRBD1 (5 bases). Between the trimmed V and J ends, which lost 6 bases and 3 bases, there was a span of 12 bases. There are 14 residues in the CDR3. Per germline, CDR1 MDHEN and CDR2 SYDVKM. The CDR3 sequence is CASRTQGSNQPQHL. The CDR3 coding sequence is TGTGCCAGCAGAACTCAGGGTTCCAATCAGCCCCAGCATCTT.

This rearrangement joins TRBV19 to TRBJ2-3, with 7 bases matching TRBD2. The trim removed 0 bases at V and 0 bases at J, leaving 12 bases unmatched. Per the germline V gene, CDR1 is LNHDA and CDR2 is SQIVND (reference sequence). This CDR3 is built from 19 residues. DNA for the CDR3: TGTGCCAGTAGTATAGATAAATACGGGAGGAGCGAGAGCACAGATACGCAGTATTTT. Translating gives CASSIDKYGRSESTDTQYF.

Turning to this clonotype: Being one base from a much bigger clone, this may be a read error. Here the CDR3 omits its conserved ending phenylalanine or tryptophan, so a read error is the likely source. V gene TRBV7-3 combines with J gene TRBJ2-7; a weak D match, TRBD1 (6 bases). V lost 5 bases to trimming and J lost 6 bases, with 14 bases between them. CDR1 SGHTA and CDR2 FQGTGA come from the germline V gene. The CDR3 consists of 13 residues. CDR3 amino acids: CASSIQGAGEQYL. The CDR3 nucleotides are TGTGCCAGCAGCATACAGGGTGCGGGCGAGCAGTACCTC.

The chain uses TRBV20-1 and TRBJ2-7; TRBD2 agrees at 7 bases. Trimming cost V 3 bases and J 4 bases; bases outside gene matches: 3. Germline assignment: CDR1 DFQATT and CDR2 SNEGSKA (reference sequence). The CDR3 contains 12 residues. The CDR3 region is CSARGGSYEQYF. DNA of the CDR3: TGCAGTGCTAGGGGCGGGAGTTACGAGCAGTACTTC.

For the CDR3, the DNA is TGCAGCGTTGAGGACAGGTATTCCTCCTACGAGCAGTACTTC. Its protein product is CSVEDRYSSYEQYF. The V and J genes are TRBV29-1 and TRBJ2-7; 7 bases line up with TRBD1. V was clipped by 3 bases and J by 0 bases; unmatched bases: 5. The CDR3 contains 14 residues. Germline V gives CDR1 SQVTM, CDR2 ANQGSEA.

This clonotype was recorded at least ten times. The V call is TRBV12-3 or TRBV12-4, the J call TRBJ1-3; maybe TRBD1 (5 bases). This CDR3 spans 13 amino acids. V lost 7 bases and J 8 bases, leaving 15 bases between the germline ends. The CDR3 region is CASTAQAGHTIYF. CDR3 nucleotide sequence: TGTGCCAGCACGGCCCAGGCGGGACACACCATATATTTT.

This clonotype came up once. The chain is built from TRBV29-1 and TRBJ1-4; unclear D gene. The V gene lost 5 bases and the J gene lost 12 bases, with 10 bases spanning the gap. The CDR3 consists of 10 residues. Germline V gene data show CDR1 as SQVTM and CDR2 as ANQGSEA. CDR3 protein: CSVSVGELFF. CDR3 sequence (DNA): TGCAGCGTTTCCGTCGGGGAACTGTTTTTT. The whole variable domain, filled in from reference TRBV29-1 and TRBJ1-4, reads SAVISQKPSRDICQRGTSLTIQCQVDSQVTMMFWYRQQPGQSLTLIATANQGSEATYESGFVIDKFPISRPNLTFSTLTVSNMSPEDSSIYLCSVSVGELFFGSGTQLSVL.

The chain's CDR3 is CASSSRDTYEQYF. Here the CDR3 DNA reads TGTGCCAGCAGTTCCAGGGACACCTACGAGCAGTACTTC. This chain links TRBV7-1 with TRBJ2-7; TRBD1 is a possible D gene (6 bases). TRBV7-1 is treated as an ORF (open reading frame) with a function not yet certain. The CDR3 is 13 amino acids. Between the trimmed V and J ends, which lost 6 bases and 2 bases, there was a span of 11 bases.

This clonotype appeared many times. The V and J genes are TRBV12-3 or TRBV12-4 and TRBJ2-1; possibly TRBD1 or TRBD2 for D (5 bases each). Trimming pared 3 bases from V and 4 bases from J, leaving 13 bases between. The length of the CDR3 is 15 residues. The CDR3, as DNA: TGTGCCAGCAGTTTGTGGGGGAAGTTGTACAATGAGCAGTTCTTC. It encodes CASSLWGKLYNEQFF.

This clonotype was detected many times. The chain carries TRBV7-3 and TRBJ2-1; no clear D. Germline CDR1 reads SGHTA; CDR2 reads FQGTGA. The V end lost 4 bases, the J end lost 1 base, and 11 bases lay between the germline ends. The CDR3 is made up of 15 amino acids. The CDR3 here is CASSSDTGSYNEQFF. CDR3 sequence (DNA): TGTGCCAGCAGCTCCGACACCGGATCCTACAATGAGCAGTTCTTC. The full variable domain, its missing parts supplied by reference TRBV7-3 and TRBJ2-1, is GAGVSQTPSNKVTEKGKYVELRCDPISGHTALYWYRQSLGQGPEFLIYFQGTGAADDSGLPNDRFFAVRPEGSVSTLKIQRTERGDSAVYLCASSSDTGSYNEQFFGPGTRLTVL.

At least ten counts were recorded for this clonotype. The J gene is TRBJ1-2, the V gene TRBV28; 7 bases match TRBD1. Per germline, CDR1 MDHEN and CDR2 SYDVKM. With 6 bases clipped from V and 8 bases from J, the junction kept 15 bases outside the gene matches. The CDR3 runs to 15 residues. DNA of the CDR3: TGTGCCAGCAGCCGACCAGACAGGGCTGTTTACGGCTACACCTTC. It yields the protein CASSRPDRAVYGYTF.

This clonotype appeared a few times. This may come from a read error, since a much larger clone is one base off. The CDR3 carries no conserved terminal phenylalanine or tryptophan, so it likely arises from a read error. The CDR3 here is CASSLGGNGYNEQFL. CDR3 in DNA: TGCGCCAGCAGCTTGGGAGGAAACGGGTACAATGAGCAGTTCCTC. The chain uses TRBV5-1 and TRBJ2-1; unclear D gene. CDR1 is SGHRS, CDR2 YFSETQ, per germline. The CDR3 has 15 amino acids. Trimming cost V 0 bases and J 4 bases, with 11 bases left between them.